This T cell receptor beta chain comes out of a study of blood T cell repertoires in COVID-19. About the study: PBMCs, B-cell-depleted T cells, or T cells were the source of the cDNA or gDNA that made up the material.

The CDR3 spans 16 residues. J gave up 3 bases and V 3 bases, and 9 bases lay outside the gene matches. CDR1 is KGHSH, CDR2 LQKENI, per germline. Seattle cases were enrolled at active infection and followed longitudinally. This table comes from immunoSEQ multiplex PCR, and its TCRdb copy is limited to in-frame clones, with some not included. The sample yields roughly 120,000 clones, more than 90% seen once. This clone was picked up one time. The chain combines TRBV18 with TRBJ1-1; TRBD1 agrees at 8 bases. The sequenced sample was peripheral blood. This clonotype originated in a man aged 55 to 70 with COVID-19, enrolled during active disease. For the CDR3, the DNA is TGTGCCAGCTCACCGACGACAGGGGTTATTGACACTGAAGCTTTCTTT. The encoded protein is CASSPTTGVIDTEAFF.